The rows below give T cell receptor beta chains drawn from one sample of a study of radiotherapy plus CTLA-4 blockade in lung cancer. Sequenced by immunoSEQ multiplex PCR; TCRdb stores in-frame clones only, minus some. The sample records roughly 78,000 clones, more than 75% being singletons. The starting material was peripheral blood, obtained from a patient treated with radiotherapy plus ipilimumab. The receptors here all came from a human donor with non-small cell lung cancer who had a complete response to radiotherapy plus ipilimumab. Each CDR3 is given without its conserved first and last residue. The listing skips clone size in some rows; elsewhere it reads once, few, many or a size class.

cdr3_aa j_call clone_size v_call
ASSPRTNEQF TRBJ2-1 . TRBV18
ASSVGRWSGANVLT TRBJ2-6 . TRBV19
ASSIQGAYNEQF TRBJ2-1 . TRBV5-1
ASSLEATGYGYT TRBJ1-2 . TRBV7-9
ASSLSNAGGPNYGYT TRBJ1-2 . TRBV7-6
ASSLGLARYAYNEQF TRBJ2-1 . TRBV11-3
ATSRGGSTEAF TRBJ1-1 . TRBV15
ASSSTGHSGNTIY TRBJ1-3 few TRBV6-5
ASSPPFDTQY TRBJ2-3 once TRBV18
ASSLAENTGELF TRBJ2-2 . TRBV7-6
ASSMGRHETQY TRBJ2-5 . TRBV5-1
ASSLWDYRQDTQY TRBJ2-3 . TRBV5-6
ASRPGAGGGTDTQY TRBJ2-3 . TRBV5-4
ASSLEASGGPSSYEQY TRBJ2-7 . TRBV7-2
ACSRRESYNEQF TRBJ2-1 . TRBV7-9
ASSPRGRARTEAF TRBJ1-1 . TRBV18
ASSATGMNTEAF TRBJ1-1 . TRBV9
ASRLRRRDRLNTGELF TRBJ2-2 . TRBV7-9
ASSTLGQGAGGYT TRBJ1-2 . TRBV21-1
ASSQELEPRTQPQH TRBJ1-5 once TRBV4-3
ASSLTRTGELF TRBJ2-2 . TRBV19